One sample yielded the 6 T cell receptor beta chains listed below, sequenced in a study of blood T cell repertoires in COVID-19. Profiling relied on immunoSEQ multiplex PCR, and the TCRdb table lists in-frame clones only, not all of them. Seen here are roughly 290,000 clones, roughly 80% observed once, and the top ten hold around 3.7%. The material sequenced was peripheral blood. All receptors come from a woman in her forties or fifties with active or convalescent COVID-19.

This clone was seen a few times. J is TRBJ1-1 and V is TRBV5-1; D is uncertain. V lost 4 bases to trimming and J lost 1 base, with 11 bases between them. Germline lookup yields CDR1 SGHRS and CDR2 YFSETQ. The CDR3 runs to 14 residues. CDR3 in amino acids: CASSLGRGNTEAFF. CDR3 sequence (DNA): TGCGCCAGCAGCCTAGGACGGGGGAACACTGAAGCTTTCTTT.

Only a few counts were recorded for this clone. The V and J genes are TRBV2 and TRBJ2-7; 11 bases are shared with TRBD1. Per the germline V gene, CDR1 is SNHLY and CDR2 is FYNNEI. Unmatched junction bases numbered 8, after V lost 11 bases and J lost 2 bases. The CDR3 is 14 residues long. Written as DNA, the CDR3 is TGTGCCGCTACCCGGGACAGGGGGACCTACGAGCAGTACTTC. This translates into CAATRDRGTYEQYF.

The V and J genes are TRBV2 and TRBJ2-2; D is possibly TRBD2 (6 bases). The CDR3 loop spans 13 amino acids. The germline V gene has CDR1 SNHLY and CDR2 FYNNEI. Trimming removed 8 bases from V and 6 bases from J, with 13 bases in between. CDR3 nucleotides: TGTGCCAGCCTGGTCGGGAGCGCCGGGGAGCTGTTTTTT. This sequence encodes CASLVGSAGELFF.

The V gene is TRBV15, the J gene TRBJ1-5; D is ambiguous. V lost 0 bases and J lost 7, with 13 bases in between. The CDR3 spans 15 residues. Germline V CDR1 and CDR2: LNHNV, YYDKDF (reference sequence). The CDR3 nucleotides are TGTGCCACCAGCAGAGATCCGGGGATAGGCCAGCCCCAGCATTTT. It translates to CATSRDPGIGQPQHF.

J is TRBJ1-3 and V is TRBV6-6; D is possibly TRBD1 (6 bases). With 6 bases removed from V and 2 bases from J, the gap between germline ends came to 14 bases. This CDR3 contains 15 residues. From germline, CDR1 is MNHNY and CDR2 SVGAGI (reference sequence). CDR3 nucleotides: TGTGCCAGCAGCCTGACAGGCTCGGCTGGAAACACCATATATTTT. Protein product: CASSLTGSAGNTIYF.

This clone was seen only once. V is TRBV11-2 and J is TRBJ2-1; TRBD2 might be the D (5 bases). Germline V CDR1 and CDR2: SGHAT, FQNNGV. The CDR3 is made up of 15 amino acids. The V and J ends lost 1 base and 4 bases respectively, with 11 bases between them. CDR3 residues: CASSLVGGLYNEQFF. Here the CDR3 DNA reads TGTGCCAGCAGCTTAGTAGGCGGGTTATACAATGAGCAGTTCTTC.